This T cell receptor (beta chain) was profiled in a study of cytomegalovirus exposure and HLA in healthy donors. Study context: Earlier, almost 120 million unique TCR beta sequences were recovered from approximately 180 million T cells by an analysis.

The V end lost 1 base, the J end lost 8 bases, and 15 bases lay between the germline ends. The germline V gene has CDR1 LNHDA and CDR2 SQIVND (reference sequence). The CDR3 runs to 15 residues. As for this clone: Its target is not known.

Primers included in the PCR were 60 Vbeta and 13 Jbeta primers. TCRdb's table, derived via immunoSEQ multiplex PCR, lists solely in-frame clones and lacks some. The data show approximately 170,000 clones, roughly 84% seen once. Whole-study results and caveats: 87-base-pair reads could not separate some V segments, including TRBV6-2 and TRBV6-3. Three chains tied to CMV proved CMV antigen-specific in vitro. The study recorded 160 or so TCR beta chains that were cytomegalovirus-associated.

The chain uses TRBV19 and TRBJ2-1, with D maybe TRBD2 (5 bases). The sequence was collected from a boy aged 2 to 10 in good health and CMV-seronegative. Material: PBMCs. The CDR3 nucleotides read TGTGCCAGTAGTATAGGGACCCCTAGCCTCTATGAGCAGTTCTTC. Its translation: CASSIGTPSLYEQFF.